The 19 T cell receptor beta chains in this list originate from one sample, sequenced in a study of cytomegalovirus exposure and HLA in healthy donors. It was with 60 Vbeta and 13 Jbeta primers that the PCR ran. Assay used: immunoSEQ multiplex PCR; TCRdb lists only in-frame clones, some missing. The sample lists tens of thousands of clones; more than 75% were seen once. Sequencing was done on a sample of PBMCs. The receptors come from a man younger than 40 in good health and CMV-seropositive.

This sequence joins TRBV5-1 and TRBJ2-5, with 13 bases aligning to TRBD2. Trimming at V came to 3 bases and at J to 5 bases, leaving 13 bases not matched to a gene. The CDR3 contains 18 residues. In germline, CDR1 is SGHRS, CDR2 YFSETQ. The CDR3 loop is CASSSNIFGLAGVETQYF. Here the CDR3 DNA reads TGCGCCAGCAGCTCTAATATCTTCGGACTAGCGGGAGTGGAGACCCAGTACTTC.

CDR3 nucleotide sequence: TGCAGCGTTAGGGGGCCCTACGAGCAGTACTTC. It encodes CSVRGPYEQYF. The J gene is TRBJ2-7, the V gene TRBV29-1, with 7 bases aligning to TRBD1. The germline V gene has CDR1 SQVTM and CDR2 ANQGSEA. The CDR3 loop spans 11 amino acids. The ends lost 5 bases at V and 2 bases at J; junction bases unmatched: 0.

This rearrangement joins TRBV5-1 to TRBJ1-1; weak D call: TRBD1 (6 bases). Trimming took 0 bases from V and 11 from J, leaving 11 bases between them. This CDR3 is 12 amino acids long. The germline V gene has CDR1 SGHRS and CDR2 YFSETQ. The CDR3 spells CASSLDAGAAFF. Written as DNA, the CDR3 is TGCGCCAGCAGCTTGGATGCAGGGGCGGCTTTCTTT.

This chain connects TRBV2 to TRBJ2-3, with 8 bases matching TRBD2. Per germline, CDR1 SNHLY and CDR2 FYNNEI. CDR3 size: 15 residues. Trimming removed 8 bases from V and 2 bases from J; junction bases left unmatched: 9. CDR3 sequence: CASVAPSGLTDTQYF. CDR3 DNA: TGTGCCAGCGTGGCCCCTAGCGGGCTCACAGATACGCAGTATTTT.

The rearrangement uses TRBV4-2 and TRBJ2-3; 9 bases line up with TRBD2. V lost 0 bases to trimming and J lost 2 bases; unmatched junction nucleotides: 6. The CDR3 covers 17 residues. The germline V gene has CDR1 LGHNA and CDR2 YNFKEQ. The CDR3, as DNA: TGTGCCAGCAGCCAAGATATGGCGGGAGGGGTCACAGATACGCAGTATTTT. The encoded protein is CASSQDMAGGVTDTQYF.

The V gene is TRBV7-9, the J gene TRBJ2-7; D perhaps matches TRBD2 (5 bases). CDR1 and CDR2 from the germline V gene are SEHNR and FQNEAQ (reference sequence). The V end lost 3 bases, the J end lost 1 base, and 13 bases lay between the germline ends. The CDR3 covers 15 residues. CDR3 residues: CASSLIGSGSYEQYF. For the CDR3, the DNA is TGTGCCAGCAGCTTGATTGGGAGCGGATCCTACGAGCAGTACTTC.

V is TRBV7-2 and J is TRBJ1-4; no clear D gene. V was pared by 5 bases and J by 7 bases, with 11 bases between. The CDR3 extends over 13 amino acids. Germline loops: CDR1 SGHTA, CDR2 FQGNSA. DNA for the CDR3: TGTGCCAGCAGCCGGGGAGTGGGTGAAAAACTGTTTTTT. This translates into CASSRGVGEKLFF.

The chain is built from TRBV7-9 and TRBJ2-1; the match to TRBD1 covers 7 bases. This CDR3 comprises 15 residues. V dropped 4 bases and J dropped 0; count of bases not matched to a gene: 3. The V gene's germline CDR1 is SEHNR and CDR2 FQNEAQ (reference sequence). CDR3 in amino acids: CASSSDRDSYNEQFF. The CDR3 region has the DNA TGTGCCAGCAGCTCAGACAGGGACTCCTACAATGAGCAGTTCTTC.

CDR3 residues: CASTIGTDNEKLFF. In nucleotides, the CDR3 is TGTGCCAGTACTATCGGGACAGACAATGAAAAACTGTTTTTT. The chain employs TRBV19 and TRBJ1-4; 7 bases are shared with TRBD1. CDR3 size: 14 residues. The ends lost 7 bases at V and 5 bases at J; junction bases unmatched: 7. Germline V gene data show CDR1 as LNHDA and CDR2 as SQIVND (reference sequence). The complete variable domain, with remaining parts taken from reference TRBV19 and TRBJ1-4, reads DGGITQSPKYLFRKEGQNVTLSCEQNLNHDAMYWYRQDPGQGLRLIYYSQIVNDFQKGDIAEGYSVSREKKESFPLTVTSAQKNPTAFYLCASTIGTDNEKLFFGSGTQLSVL.

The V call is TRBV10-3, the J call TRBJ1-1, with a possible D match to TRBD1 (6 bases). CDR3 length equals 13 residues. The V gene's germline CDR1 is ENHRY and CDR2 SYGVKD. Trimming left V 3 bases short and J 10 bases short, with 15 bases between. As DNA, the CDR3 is TGTGCCATCAGTGAAGTCGTAACAGGGTTAGCTTTCTTT. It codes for CAISEVVTGLAFF.

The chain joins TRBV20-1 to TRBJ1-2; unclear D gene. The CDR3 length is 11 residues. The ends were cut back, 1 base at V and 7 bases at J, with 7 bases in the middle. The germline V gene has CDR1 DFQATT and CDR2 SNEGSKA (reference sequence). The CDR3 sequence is CSARVQVGYTF. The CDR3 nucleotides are TGCAGTGCTAGAGTGCAGGTTGGCTACACCTTC.

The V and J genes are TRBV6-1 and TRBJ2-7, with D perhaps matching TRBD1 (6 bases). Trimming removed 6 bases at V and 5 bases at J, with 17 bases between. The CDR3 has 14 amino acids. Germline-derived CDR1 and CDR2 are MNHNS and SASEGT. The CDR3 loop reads CASRDRMGRDEQYF. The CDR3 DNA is TGTGCCAGCAGGGACAGAATGGGTAGGGACGAGCAGTACTTC.

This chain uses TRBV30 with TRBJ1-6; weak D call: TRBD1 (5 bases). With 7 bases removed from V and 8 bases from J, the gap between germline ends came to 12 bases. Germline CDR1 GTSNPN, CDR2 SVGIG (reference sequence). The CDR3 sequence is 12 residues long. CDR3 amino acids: CAFSLGHSPLHF. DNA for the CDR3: TGTGCCTTTAGTCTGGGGCATTCACCCCTCCACTTT.

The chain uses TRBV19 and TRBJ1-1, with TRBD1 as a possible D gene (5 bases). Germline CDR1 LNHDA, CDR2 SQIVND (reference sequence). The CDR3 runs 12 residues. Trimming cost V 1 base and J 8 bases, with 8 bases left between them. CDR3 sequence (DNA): TGTGCCAGTAGTATAGGGTACAGGGAAGCTTTCTTT. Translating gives CASSIGYREAFF.

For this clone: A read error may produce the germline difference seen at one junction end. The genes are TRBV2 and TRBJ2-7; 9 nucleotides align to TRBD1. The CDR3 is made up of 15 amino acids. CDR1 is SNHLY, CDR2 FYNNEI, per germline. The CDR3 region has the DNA TGTGCCAGCAGTGAAGCGCTGGGACAGGGTCGGAGAAATATCTTC. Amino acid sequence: CASSEALGQGRRNIF. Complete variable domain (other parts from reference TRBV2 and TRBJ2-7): EPEVTQTPSHQVTQMGQEVILRCVPISNHLYFYWYRQILGQKVEFLVSFYNNEISEKSEIFDDQFSVERPDGSNFTLKIRSTKLEDSAMYFCASSEALGQGRRNIFGPGTRLTVT.

In DNA, the CDR3 is TGTGCCAGCAGTTTTAAGCCGCTGGGGCGGGGGGGCTTGAACACTGAAGCTTTCTTT. Encoded protein: CASSFKPLGRGGLNTEAFF. The chain carries TRBV27 and TRBJ1-1; the D gene is possibly TRBD1 (6 bases). V was clipped by 3 bases and J by 0 bases, with 23 bases between them. This CDR3 has 19 residues. From germline, CDR1 is MNHEY and CDR2 SMNVEV (reference sequence).

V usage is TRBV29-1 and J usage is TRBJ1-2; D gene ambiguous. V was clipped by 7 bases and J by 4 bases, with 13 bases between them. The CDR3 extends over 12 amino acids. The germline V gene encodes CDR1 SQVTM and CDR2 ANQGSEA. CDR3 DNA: TGCAGCGCCCTCCGGTCCACCTATGGCTACACCTTC. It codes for CSALRSTYGYTF.

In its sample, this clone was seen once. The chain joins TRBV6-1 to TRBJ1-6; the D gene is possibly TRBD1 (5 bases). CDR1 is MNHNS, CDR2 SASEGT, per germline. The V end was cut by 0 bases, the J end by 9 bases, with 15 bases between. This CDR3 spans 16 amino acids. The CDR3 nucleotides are TGTGCCAGCAGTGAAGCGTGGGTGGGGGGACTTTCACCCCTCCACTTT. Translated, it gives CASSEAWVGGLSPLHF.

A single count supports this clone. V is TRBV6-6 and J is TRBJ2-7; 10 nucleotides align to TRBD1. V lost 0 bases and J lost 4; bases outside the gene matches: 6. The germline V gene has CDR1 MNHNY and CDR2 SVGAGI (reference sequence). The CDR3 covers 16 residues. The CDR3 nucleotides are TGTGCCAGCAGTTACTCGACAGGGGGCATATCGTACGAGCAGTACTTC. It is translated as CASSYSTGGISYEQYF.